This T cell receptor (beta chain) is drawn from a study of blood T cell repertoires in COVID-19. At the level of the study: PBMCs, B-cell-depleted T cells, or T cells were the source of the cDNA or gDNA that made up the material.

The CDR3 has 17 amino acids. The germline gives CDR1 SGDLS, CDR2 YYNGEE. Trimming left V 3 bases short and J 6 bases short, with 23 bases between. Original methodology: Cell counts per sample came from amplifying reference gene primers. TCRdb's table, derived via immunoSEQ multiplex PCR, lists solely in-frame clones and lacks some. V and J calls and clone size are as listed in that table; D and trimming were resolved from the DNA. The data contain 65,000 to 90,000 clones, around 82% of them singletons. The chain combines TRBV9 with TRBJ2-3; D might be TRBD2 (6 bases). This receptor was obtained from a man in his 60s with acute or convalescent COVID-19. Input material: peripheral blood. The CDR3 coding sequence is TGTGCCAGCAGCGCCGGGACTCAAGATTCGGGCGCCGATACGCAGTATTTT. Its protein product is CASSAGTQDSGADTQYF. The full variable domain, rest sourced from reference TRBV9 and TRBJ2-3, is DSGVTQTPKHLITATGQRVTLRCSPRSGDLSVYWYQQSLDQGLQFLIQYYNGEERAKGNILERFSAQQFPDLHSELNLSSLELGDSALYFCASSAGTQDSGADTQYFGPGTRLTVL.